This TCR beta chain was identified during a study of radiation and T cells in renal cell carcinoma. Points on this clone: Its antigen remains unidentified.

Notes on the study in general: From baseline, blood top tumor clonotypes peaked at 2 weeks post-radiation.

Time point in this sample: blood 2 weeks post-SBRT. Specified treatment: 15 Gy SBRT to primary tumor, nephrectomy 4 weeks later. Assay: immunoSEQ multiplex PCR; the TCRdb copy retains only in-frame clones and omits some. The sample consists of tens of thousands of clones, less than 85% of them appearing once. Trimming removed 3 bases from V and 7 bases from J, with 13 bases in between. This CDR3 is built from 13 residues. The germline V gene encodes CDR1 SGHDT and CDR2 YYEEEE. The chain uses TRBV5-6 and TRBJ2-5; the D gene is possibly TRBD2 (7 bases). The receptor's source is a woman aged 65 to 85 with renal cell carcinoma. The source material was blood, sampled from a patient whose treatment included radiotherapy and nephrectomy. CDR3 sequence (DNA): TGTGCCAGCAGCTCGGGGGGCTTTGGGACCCAGTACTTC. Translation gives CASSSGGFGTQYF. The whole variable domain, filled in from reference TRBV5-6 and TRBJ2-5, reads DAGVTQSPTHLIKTRGQQVTLRCSPKSGHDTVSWYQQALGQGPQFIFQYYEEEERQRGNFPDRFSGHQFPNYSSELNVNALLLGDSALYLCASSSGGFGTQYFGPGTRLLVL.